Shown below are 3 T cell receptor beta chains from a single sample sequenced in a study of T-cell reconstitution after alpha-beta-depleted transplantation in children. Unique molecular identifiers featured in how the TCRbeta library was prepared. MiXCR, run by TCRdb on the PCR reads, gives a single entry per CDR3 protein. The sample yields around 680,000 distinct CDR3 sequences, roughly 15% seen once. This material consisted of PBMCs from the stem cell graft donor, taken from the stem cell graft. The receptors come from a human donor who donated a stem cell graft to a child with acute myeloid leukemia.

In this sample, this clonotype turned up many times. The J gene is TRBJ2-6, the V gene TRBV20-1; D unresolved. Trimming stripped 3 bases from V and 1 base from J, with 7 bases between. CDR1 and CDR2 (germline): DFQATT, SNEGSKA (reference sequence). CDR3 length: 14 amino acids. CDR3 amino acids: CSASSVSGANVLTF. CDR3 bases: TGCAGTGCTAGTTCGGTATCTGGGGCCAACGTCCTGACTTTC.

The rearrangement uses TRBV7-2 and TRBJ2-5; D may be TRBD2 (5 bases). CDR1 and CDR2 from the germline V gene are SGHTA and FQGNSA. This CDR3 has 14 amino acids. The V and J ends lost 3 bases and 5 bases respectively, with 13 bases between them. In DNA form, the CDR3 reads TGTGCCAGCAGCTTCGGCGGGCCTGGGGAGACCCAGTACTTC. This encodes CASSFGGPGETQYF. Combining the CDR3 with reference TRBV7-2 and TRBJ2-5 gives the whole variable domain GAGVSQSPSNKVTEKGKDVELRCDPISGHTALYWYRQSLGQGLEFLIYFQGNSAPDKSGLPSDRFSAERTGGSVSTLTIQRTQQEDSAVYLCASSFGGPGETQYFGPGTRLLVL.

In its sample, this clonotype was seen many times. V usage is TRBV12-3 or TRBV12-4 and J usage is TRBJ2-7; D remains unclear. The V and J ends lost 0 bases and 6 bases respectively, with 6 bases between them. This CDR3 spans 12 amino acids. The CDR3 nucleotides are TGTGCCAGCAGTTTAGCTTGGGGCGAGCAGTACTTC. The encoded protein is CASSLAWGEQYF.